This T cell receptor (beta chain) was sequenced during a study of blood T cell repertoires in COVID-19. Study-level information: The United States, Italy and Spain were the sources of the acute and convalescent COVID-19 samples. Sources were T cells, B-cell-depleted T cells, or PBMCs; the material itself was cDNA or gDNA.

In the original workflow: Estimated nucleated cell counts came from reference gene primer amplification. TCRdb's table, derived via immunoSEQ multiplex PCR, lists solely in-frame clones and lacks some. V and J calls and clone size are given by that table; D and trimming were obtained from the DNA. The sample carries fewer than 250,000 clones, roughly 80% recorded once. This CDR3 is built from 13 residues. Trimming stripped 7 bases from V and 1 base from J, with 10 bases between. Germline-derived CDR1 and CDR2 are MNHEY and SVGAGI. The specimen was peripheral blood. The chain is built from TRBV6-5 and TRBJ1-1; possible D gene TRBD1, 5 bases. This sequence was found in an elderly woman with acute or convalescent COVID-19. The CDR3 loop is CASKIDRNTEAFF. CDR3 nucleotides: TGTGCCAGCAAAATCGACAGGAACACTGAAGCTTTCTTT.